One and the same sample provided the 22 T cell receptor beta chains below, sequenced in a study of OX40 agonist ivuxolimab in advanced cancers. Library preparation used the immunoSEQ multiplex PCR assay. TCRdb's version of the immuneACCESS table is confined to in-frame rearrangements and falls short of the full clone set. An unresolved V gene accounts for under half of the shortfall where checked; the remainder is of unknown origin. The sample table shows 98,000 or so clones, and 85% to 95% are seen once. The biggest ten clones account for around 0.61% of the sample. This sample comprised CD4+ or CD8+ T cells sorted from blood, obtained in a trial of the OX40 agonist ivuxolimab. The source is an adult with an advanced solid tumor such as melanoma, head and neck, liver or kidney cancer.

This rearrangement joins TRBV27 to TRBJ2-2; D is unresolved. Germline CDR1 and CDR2: MNHEY and SMNVEV (reference sequence). V was trimmed by 6 bases and J by 6 bases, leaving 14 bases between them. The CDR3 has 14 residues. The CDR3 is CASRAALTAGELFF. The CDR3 DNA reads as TGTGCCAGCAGGGCAGCCTTGACCGCCGGGGAGCTGTTTTTT.

V and J are TRBV6-1 and TRBJ1-5, with TRBD1 matching 9 bases. The germline V gene encodes CDR1 MNHNS and CDR2 SASEGT. Losses at the gene ends were 1 base for V and 2 bases for J; bases not matched to a gene: 9. The CDR3 covers 18 residues. The CDR3 bases are TGTGCCAGCAGTGAAGGGTTCTGGGGACAGGGAGGCAATCAGCCCCAGCATTTT. Translated, it gives CASSEGFWGQGGNQPQHF.

This chain connects TRBV6-4 to TRBJ1-1; no clear D gene. Trimming took 6 bases from V and 1 from J, leaving 12 bases between them. Germline V CDR1 and CDR2: MRHNA, SNTAGT. This CDR3 spans 14 amino acids. This CDR3 is CASSNEVGNTEAFF. CDR3 bases: TGTGCCAGCAGCAACGAGGTAGGGAACACTGAAGCTTTCTTT.

The CDR3 DNA reads as TGTGCCAGCAGCTTTGGGTCTGAAGAGACCCAGTACTTC. Translated: CASSFGSEETQYF. The genes are TRBV7-6 and TRBJ2-5; no firm D call. Germline loops: CDR1 SGHVS, CDR2 FNYEAQ. Trimming shortened V by 3 bases and J by 3 bases, and 8 bases separated the two germline ends. The CDR3 is made up of 13 amino acids.

The chain joins TRBV6-1 to TRBJ1-5; 7 nucleotides match TRBD1. This CDR3 is built from 14 residues. The V gene end was trimmed by 6 bases and the J gene end by 0 bases; junction bases not matched to a gene: 2. The germline CDR1 and CDR2 sequences are MNHNS and SASEGT. CDR3 protein: CASRTGISNQPQHF. CDR3 sequence (DNA): TGTGCCAGCAGGACAGGGATTAGCAATCAGCCCCAGCATTTT.

The J gene is TRBJ2-7, the V gene TRBV5-6, with 10 bases matching TRBD1. The CDR3 contains 17 residues. Germline V gives CDR1 SGHDT, CDR2 YYEEEE. V lost 4 bases and J lost 0; bases outside the gene matches: 10. The CDR3: CASSPYPTGGSSYEQYF. Written as DNA, the CDR3 is TGTGCCAGCAGCCCTTACCCGACAGGGGGCAGCTCCTACGAGCAGTACTTC.

The V and J genes are TRBV4-2 and TRBJ2-3; D remains ambiguous. The V gene's germline CDR1 is LGHNA and CDR2 YNFKEQ. V was clipped by 4 bases and J by 3 bases, with 11 bases between them. The CDR3 has 14 amino acids. CDR3 protein: CASSLKQGTDTQYF. CDR3 sequence (DNA): TGTGCCAGCAGCCTCAAGCAAGGGACAGATACGCAGTATTTT.

The rearrangement uses TRBV5-8 and TRBJ1-2; TRBD1 is a possible D gene (6 bases). The CDR3 spans 13 residues. Looked up from germline, CDR1 is SGHTS and CDR2 is YDEGEE. V shed 4 bases and J shed 4 bases, with 11 bases lying between them. The CDR3 DNA follows: TGTGCCAGCAGCCATACAGGGCCCTATGGCTACACCTTC. This gives the protein CASSHTGPYGYTF.

A word on this clone: Other DNA sequences from this sample encode an identical CDR3 as well. The chain couples TRBV5-1 to TRBJ2-7; TRBD2 agrees at 12 bases. The ends lost 4 bases at V and 4 bases at J; junction bases unmatched: 3. CDR3 length: 14 residues. CDR1 is SGHRS and CDR2 is YFSETQ in the germline V gene. CDR3 bases: TGCGCCAGCAGCCGGACTAGCGGGGATTACGAGCAGTACTTC. It codes for CASSRTSGDYEQYF. Supplemented by reference TRBV5-1 and TRBJ2-7, the full variable domain reads KAGVTQTPRYLIKTRGQQVTLSCSPISGHRSVSWYQQTPGQGLQFLFEYFSETQRNKGNFPGRFSGRQFSNSRSEMNVSTLELGDSALYLCASSRTSGDYEQYFGPGTRLTVT.

The chain recombines TRBV19 with TRBJ1-2, with 10 positions matching TRBD1. The CDR3 runs 15 residues. After removal of 4 bases from V and 1 base from J, the junction contained 3 bases not matched to a gene. CDR1 is LNHDA, CDR2 SQIVND, per germline (reference sequence). For the CDR3, the DNA is TGTGCCAGTAGTAAAGGGACAGGGGTTAACTATGGCTACACCTTC. It encodes CASSKGTGVNYGYTF.

V usage is TRBV30 and J usage is TRBJ2-7; D not resolved. Germline CDR1 is GTSNPN and CDR2 is SVGIG (reference sequence). Trimming stripped 5 bases from V and 3 bases from J, with 17 bases between. The CDR3 length is 14 residues. The CDR3 region is CAWAHTQWDYEQYF. The CDR3 DNA follows: TGTGCCTGGGCACACACCCAATGGGACTACGAGCAGTACTTC.

The V call is TRBV5-1, the J call TRBJ2-5, with 7 bases lining up with TRBD2. Looked up from germline, CDR1 is SGHRS and CDR2 is YFSETQ. V shed 4 bases, J shed 5 bases, and the junction held 5 bases outside the gene matches. The CDR3 consists of 13 residues. The CDR3 sequence is CASSLGGGETQYF. The CDR3 DNA is TGCGCCAGCAGCCTCGGGGGAGGGGAGACCCAGTACTTC.

J is TRBJ2-5 and V is TRBV6-1; 7 positions agree with TRBD1. The CDR3 sequence is 13 residues long. Germline assignment: CDR1 MNHNS and CDR2 SASEGT. Unmatched junction bases numbered 3, after V lost 6 bases and J lost 2 bases. The CDR3 region is CASRTGLQETQYF. CDR3 nucleotides: TGTGCCAGCAGGACAGGGCTTCAAGAGACCCAGTACTTC.

As DNA, the CDR3 is TGTGCCAGCACAGCACCGGGGGGGGCTGGGACAGATACGCAGTATTTT. It encodes CASTAPGGAGTDTQYF. The J gene is TRBJ2-3, the V gene TRBV28; 8 nucleotides align to TRBD2. Germline loops: CDR1 MDHEN, CDR2 SYDVKM. This CDR3 spans 16 amino acids. The V and J ends lost 7 bases and 3 bases, in that order; junction bases with no gene match: 12.

J is TRBJ1-1 and V is TRBV20-1, with D possibly TRBD1 on 6 matching bases. The V end was cut by 6 bases, the J end by 7 bases, with 12 bases between. CDR3 size: 11 residues. Per germline, CDR1 DFQATT and CDR2 SNEGSKA (reference sequence). CDR3 coding DNA: TGCAGTGCCACAGACAGGTTTGAAGCTTTCTTT. Protein: CSATDRFEAFF.

The rearrangement links TRBV7-9 to TRBJ2-1; D is undetermined. Germline V gives CDR1 SEHNR, CDR2 FQNEAQ (reference sequence). Trimming shortened V by 5 bases and J by 5 bases, and 10 bases separated the two germline ends. The CDR3 has 13 residues. CDR3 loop: CASSHRTDNEQFF. The CDR3 DNA sequence: TGTGCCAGCAGCCATCGGACGGACAATGAGCAGTTCTTC.

The J gene is TRBJ2-6, the V gene TRBV19; possibly TRBD1 or TRBD2 for D (5 bases each). CDR1 is LNHDA and CDR2 is SQIVND in the germline V gene (reference sequence). The CDR3 loop spans 15 amino acids. Between the trimmed V and J ends, which lost 3 bases and 2 bases, there was a span of 8 bases. The chain's CDR3 is CASSMVGAGANVLTF. As DNA, the CDR3 is TGTGCCAGTAGTATGGTGGGGGCTGGGGCCAACGTCCTGACTTTC. The full variable domain, in which reference TRBV19 and TRBJ2-6 provide the parts outside the CDR3, is DGGITQSPKYLFRKEGQNVTLSCEQNLNHDAMYWYRQDPGQGLRLIYYSQIVNDFQKGDIAEGYSVSREKKESFPLTVTSAQKNPTAFYLCASSMVGAGANVLTFGAGSRLTVL.

The V gene is TRBV5-1, the J gene TRBJ2-5; TRBD1 matches at 10 bases. This CDR3 region has 15 residues. CDR1 is SGHRS, CDR2 YFSETQ, per germline. The V and J ends lost 3 bases and 1 base, in that order; junction bases with no gene match: 3. The CDR3 DNA reads TGCGCCAGCAGCTACGGGACAGGGGTCCAAGAGACCCAGTACTTC. Its translation is CASSYGTGVQETQYF.

The genes are TRBV9 and TRBJ1-3, with D hard to call. CDR3 size: 15 residues. Germline lookup yields CDR1 SGDLS and CDR2 YYNGEE. With 2 bases removed from V and 3 bases from J, the gap between germline ends came to 12 bases. The DNA of the CDR3 is TGTGCCAGCAGCGTCGGGGAAGGGATTGGAAACACCATATATTTT. Protein: CASSVGEGIGNTIYF.

The chain employs TRBV6-5 and TRBJ2-5; D could derive from TRBD1 or TRBD2 (7 bases each). Trimming stripped 4 bases from V and 5 bases from J, with 20 bases between. Germline assignment: CDR1 MNHEY and CDR2 SVGAGI. The CDR3 has 16 residues. CDR3 in DNA: TGTGCCAGCAGTTCCCTGGGGAGGGGGCGTACGGAGACCCAGTACTTC. Its translation: CASSSLGRGRTETQYF.

V and J are TRBV10-3 and TRBJ1-4; TRBD1 agrees at 11 bases. Trimming cost V 2 bases and J 8 bases; bases outside gene matches: 1. CDR3 length: 14 amino acids. From germline, CDR1 is ENHRY and CDR2 SYGVKD. The CDR3 DNA sequence: TGTGCCATCAGTGAGGGACAGGGGGCGGAAAAACTGTTTTTT. Translation gives CAISEGQGAEKLFF.

CDR3: CASSGGQGGTEAFF. DNA for the CDR3: TGCGCCAGCAGCGGAGGACAGGGGGGGACTGAAGCTTTCTTT. The rearrangement uses TRBV5-1 and TRBJ1-1; 10 bases line up with TRBD1. V lost 4 bases to trimming and J lost 5 bases; unmatched junction nucleotides: 5. The CDR3 runs to 14 residues. Germline CDR1 reads SGHRS; CDR2 reads YFSETQ.